This section outlines one TCR beta chain sequence together with its context. Its matching antigen is unknown. This CDR3 contains 13 residues. V shed 2 bases and J shed 4 bases, with 5 bases lying between them. Germline values: CDR1 MNHEY, CDR2 SVGAGI. This sample was taken from a study of cytomegalovirus exposure and HLA in healthy donors. Across the study: An early release of data contained about 85 million unique TCRs, which came from HLA-typed donors.

PCR amplification relied on 60 Vbeta primers (plus 13 Jbeta primers). Clones were read by immunoSEQ multiplex PCR, and TCRdb kept only the in-frame ones, dropping some. The sample yields more than 200,000 clones, 70% seen once. Overall study findings and caveats: A few CMV-associated chains were confirmed in vitro to be specific for CMV antigens.

The rearrangement links TRBV6-5 to TRBJ2-2; D gene ambiguous. Specimen: PBMCs. The clonotype comes from a man in his forties in good health and CMV-seropositive. CDR3 sequence: CASSYIFTGELFF. The DNA for the CDR3 is TGTGCCAGCAGTTACATCTTCACCGGGGAGCTGTTTTTT.